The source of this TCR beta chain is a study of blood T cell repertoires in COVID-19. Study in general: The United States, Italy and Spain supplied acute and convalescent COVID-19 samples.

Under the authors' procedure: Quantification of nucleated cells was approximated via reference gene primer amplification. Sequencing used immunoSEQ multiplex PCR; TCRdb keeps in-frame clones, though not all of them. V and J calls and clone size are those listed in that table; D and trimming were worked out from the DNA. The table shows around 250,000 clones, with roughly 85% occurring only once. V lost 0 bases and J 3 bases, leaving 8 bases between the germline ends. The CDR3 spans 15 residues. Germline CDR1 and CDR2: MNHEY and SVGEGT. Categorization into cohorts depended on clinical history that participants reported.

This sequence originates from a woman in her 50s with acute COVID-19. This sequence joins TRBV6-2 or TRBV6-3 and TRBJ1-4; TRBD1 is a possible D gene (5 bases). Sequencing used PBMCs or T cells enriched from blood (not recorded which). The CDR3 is CASSYSVTANEKLFF. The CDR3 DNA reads TGTGCCAGCAGTTACTCCGTGACAGCTAATGAAAAACTGTTTTTT.